This T cell receptor beta chain derives from a study of T cell responses to AZD1222 COVID-19 vaccine. General observations from the study: Most donors were white British, females outnumbered males, and clonal diversity was possibly underestimated. The breadth and depth of Spike-specific TCRs increased once two AZD1222 doses had been given.

The V end was cut by 4 bases, the J end by 10 bases, with 23 bases between. The length of the CDR3 is 15 residues. Germline V gene sequence: CDR1 SGDLS, CDR2 YYNGEE. On this clone: Its target is unknown.

Libraries were prepared by immunoSEQ multiplex PCR; TCRdb keeps only in-frame clonotypes and omits some of them. The sample carries 100,000 or so clones, more than 70% recorded once. The source material was peripheral blood, sampled on day 0 of AZD1222 vaccination. This TCR came from an adult in good health. This rearrangement joins TRBV9 to TRBJ1-2, with D maybe TRBD1 (5 bases). The CDR3 spells CASSPGGERSRNYTF. The CDR3, as DNA: TGTGCCAGCAGCCCTGGGGGGGAAAGGAGTCGGAACTACACCTTC.